A selection of T cell receptor beta chains follows, all from one sample in a study of blood T cells in healthy people across ages. TCRdb re-analysed the 5' RACE reads in MiXCR, keeping a single row per CDR3 protein. There are about 1.4 million distinct CDR3 sequences in the sample; approximately 59% occur only once, and over 5.5% lies in the top ten. Specimen: blood. Receptors were obtained from a man aged 18 to 29 in good health. The CDR3 runs from the conserved cysteine through the conserved F or W. The D gene is left open where the match is weak. Where a row states a size, it is once, few, many or the class of an expanded clone; other rows omit it.

D	V	length	J	size	DNA	CDR3
TRBD1	TRBV7-9	14	TRBJ1-2	.	TGTGCCAGCAGCTTAGTGACAGGGGTTCAAGGCTACACCTTC	CASSLVTGVQGYTF
.	TRBV20-1	13	TRBJ2-7	many	TGCAGTGCAAGGGCGGCAAGCTCCTACGAGCAGTACTTC	CSARAASSYEQYF
.	TRBV7-2	13	TRBJ2-7	few	TGTGCCAGCAGCCCTCCCTCAATCTACGAGCAGTACTTC	CASSPPSIYEQYF
.	TRBV7-9	12	TRBJ2-1	.	TGTGCCAGCAGCTTAGAGGCGGGTGAGCAGTTCTTC	CASSLEAGEQFF
.	TRBV30	14	TRBJ1-2	.	TGTGCCTGTATCCGCGGGGTACCTAACTATGGCTACACCTTC	CACIRGVPNYGYTF
.	TRBV6-5	12	TRBJ1-5	few	TGTGCCAGCGGGCGAAGAAATCAGCCCCAGCATTTT	CASGRRNQPQHF
.	TRBV6-2/TRBV6-3	14	TRBJ2-3	.	TGTGCCAGCAGTCCTCAAGGGGCGAGGGATACGCAGTATTTT	CASSPQGARDTQYF
.	TRBV5-1	16	TRBJ2-1	.	TGCGCCAGCAGAAAAATTTTTGGCGGGACCTACAATGAGCAGTTCTTC	CASRKIFGGTYNEQFF
.	TRBV27	15	TRBJ2-1	.	TGTGCCAGCAGTTTAGACACTCTCTCCTACAATGAGCAGTTCTTC	CASSLDTLSYNEQFF
.	TRBV11-2	17	TRBJ2-6	.	TGTGCCAGCAGCTTCAGGGGACCAAGCTCTGGGGCCAACGTCCTGACTTTC	CASSFRGPSSGANVLTF
TRBD1	TRBV11-2	15	TRBJ2-7	.	TGTGCCAGCAGCTTAGAGGGACAGGGGGCCAACGAGCAGTACTTC	CASSLEGQGANEQYF
.	TRBV20-1	14	TRBJ1-1	.	TGCAGTGCTAGCACCAGGACTCTGAACACTGAAGCTTTCTTT	CSASTRTLNTEAFF
TRBD1	TRBV28	15	TRBJ2-7	.	TGTGCCAGCAACCCGGGACAGGGAAAAGACTACGAGCAGTACTTC	CASNPGQGKDYEQYF
.	TRBV9	12	TRBJ2-3	once	TGTGCCAGCGCCGATCTCACAGATACGCAGTATTTT	CASADLTDTQYF
.	TRBV19	14	TRBJ1-5	few	TGTGCCAGTAGTCCCGGACAGCACAATCAGCCCCAGCATTTT	CASSPGQHNQPQHF
.	TRBV12-3/TRBV12-4	11	TRBJ1-1	once	TGTGCCAGCGTATATGACACTGAAGCTTTCTTT	CASVYDTEAFF
.	TRBV6-5	13	TRBJ2-2	.	TGTGCCAGCAGTGACACAGGGACCGGGGAGCTGTTTTTT	CASSDTGTGELFF
.	TRBV27	16	TRBJ2-7	.	TGTGCCAGCAGCCACTCGGTGGGACCAATAGACTACGAGCAGTACTTC	CASSHSVGPIDYEQYF
TRBD2	TRBV12-3/TRBV12-4	15	TRBJ2-1	.	TGTGCCAGCAGTTTACGACTAGCGGGAAAGAATGAGCAGTTCTTC	CASSLRLAGKNEQFF
TRBD1	TRBV6-2/TRBV6-3	12	TRBJ1-2	once	TGTGCCAGCGAACAGGGGAGCTATGGCTACACCTTC	CASEQGSYGYTF
.	TRBV21-1	11	TRBJ2-7	.	TGTGCCAATGGACAGGGTAGCGAGCAGTACTTC	CANGQGSEQYF
.	TRBV6-5	16	TRBJ2-3	.	TGTGCCAGCAGCCAGGGTACTCAGCCAGGCACAGATACGCAGTATTTT	CASSQGTQPGTDTQYF
.	TRBV20-1	11	TRBJ2-3	.	TGCAGTCTCCCCCTTCCAGATACGCAGTATTTT	CSLPLPDTQYF
TRBD2	TRBV30	16	TRBJ2-7	.	TGTGCCTGGAGCCGCGGCTGGACTAGCGGGATCAACGAGCAGTACTTC	CAWSRGWTSGINEQYF
.	TRBV12-3/TRBV12-4	19	TRBJ2-1	.	TGTGCCAGCAGTTTTGTCCCCCAACTACCGATAGCCCCTTACAATGAGCAGTTCTTC	CASSFVPQLPIAPYNEQFF
.	TRBV12-3/TRBV12-4	16	TRBJ2-7	.	TGTGCCAGCAGTCTAACTACTCACCCAGGATCCTACGAGCAGTACTTC	CASSLTTHPGSYEQYF
.	TRBV6-2/TRBV6-3	18	TRBJ1-1	.	TGTGCCAGCAGTTACTCGATTCGTGGTGGGATCATGAACACTGAAGCTTTCTTT	CASSYSIRGGIMNTEAFF
.	TRBV20-1	16	TRBJ1-5	.	TGCAGTGCTAGAGTCCCCTTTGAGGATAGCAATCAGCCCCAGCATTTT	CSARVPFEDSNQPQHF
.	TRBV30	14	TRBJ1-2	.	TGTGCCTGGAGGTCCGCAGAATCGGGCTATGGCTACACCTTC	CAWRSAESGYGYTF
TRBD2	TRBV20-1	15	TRBJ2-1	.	TGCAGTGCTAGAGATCGGCGGGGGGCAGGGAATGAGCAGTTCTTC	CSARDRRGAGNEQFF
.	TRBV4-3	14	TRBJ1-6	few	TGCGCCAGCAGCCAAGTAGGCAATAACTCACCCCTCCACTTT	CASSQVGNNSPLHF
.	TRBV4-1	16	TRBJ2-1	.	TGCGCCAGCAGCACCTTAGCGAGGAGAAACGACAATGAGCAGTTCTTC	CASSTLARRNDNEQFF
TRBD2	TRBV4-3	19	TRBJ2-1	.	TGCGCCAGCAGCCAAGATAGGGAGCGGGGGGGCCTGGGATACAATGAGCAGTTCTTC	CASSQDRERGGLGYNEQFF
.	TRBV5-6	15	TRBJ1-6	.	TGTGCCAGCAGCTTGGAGCCGGTTTCAAGATCACCCCTCCACTTT	CASSLEPVSRSPLHF
TRBD2	TRBV7-2	16	TRBJ2-1	once	TGTGCCAGCAGCTTCCCTTTTAGCGGGAGCGGCAATGAGCAGTTCTTC	CASSFPFSGSGNEQFF
.	TRBV27	14	TRBJ2-7	few	TGTGCCAGCAGTCAAGTAGGTGTGCCCTACGAGCAGTACTTC	CASSQVGVPYEQYF
TRBD2	TRBV5-1	16	TRBJ2-5	.	TGCGCCAGCAACTTGGTCTTCGCTAGCGGAGGAGAGACCCAGTACTTC	CASNLVFASGGETQYF
TRBD1	TRBV29-1	16	TRBJ2-1	.	TGCAGCGCTAAGACGACCGGGACAGACAATTACAATGAGCAGTTCTTC	CSAKTTGTDNYNEQFF
.	TRBV6-6	16	TRBJ2-3	.	TGTGCCAGCAGTTACCTCCATGCCGCTAGCACAGATACGCAGTATTTT	CASSYLHAASTDTQYF
.	TRBV6-6	14	TRBJ1-1	.	TGTGCCAGCAGAATGGGACCAAAGAACACTGAAGCTTTCTTT	CASRMGPKNTEAFF
TRBD1	TRBV29-1	14	TRBJ2-1	.	TGCAGCGGGGGGGGACAGGGGGTCTACAATGAGCAGTTCTTC	CSGGGQGVYNEQFF
TRBD2	TRBV12-3/TRBV12-4	16	TRBJ2-3	.	TGTGCCAGCAGTTTAATGGCGGGGGTATACACAGATACGCAGTATTTT	CASSLMAGVYTDTQYF
.	TRBV29-1	13	TRBJ2-7	once	TGCAGCGTTCGAGGCAGGGCTAGAGACGAGCAGTACTTC	CSVRGRARDEQYF
.	TRBV7-2	15	TRBJ2-1	.	TGTGCCAGCAGCTTAGGGCCAGTCTCTTACAATGAGCAGTTCTTC	CASSLGPVSYNEQFF
TRBD1	TRBV25-1	15	TRBJ2-5	.	TGTGCCAGCAGCGCTGACCAGGGGGCATCAGCTGAGCAGTACTTC	CASSADQGASAEQYF
TRBD2	TRBV6-2/TRBV6-3	13	TRBJ2-7	.	TGTGCCACCTGGGGACTAGCGGGTTACGAGCAGTACTTC	CATWGLAGYEQYF
.	TRBV6-2/TRBV6-3	12	TRBJ1-1	.	TGTGCCAGCATCGACGGGAACACTGAAGCTTTCTTT	CASIDGNTEAFF
.	TRBV20-1	18	TRBJ2-3	.	TGCAGTGCCGGTAGCGGACTTTCGATGGGTACTAGCACAGATACGCAGTATTTT	CSAGSGLSMGTSTDTQYF
.	TRBV15	14	TRBJ2-5	.	TGTGCCACCAGCAGAGACACAACCCAAGAGACCCAGTACTTC	CATSRDTTQETQYF
TRBD2	TRBV4-3	13	TRBJ2-5	.	TGCGCCAGCAGCCAAGACCGTGGGGGACTAGCGTACTTC	CASSQDRGGLAYF
.	TRBV29-1	12	TRBJ1-1	.	TGCAGCGTCGCCACCGGGACGGCTGAAGCTTTCTTT	CSVATGTAEAFF